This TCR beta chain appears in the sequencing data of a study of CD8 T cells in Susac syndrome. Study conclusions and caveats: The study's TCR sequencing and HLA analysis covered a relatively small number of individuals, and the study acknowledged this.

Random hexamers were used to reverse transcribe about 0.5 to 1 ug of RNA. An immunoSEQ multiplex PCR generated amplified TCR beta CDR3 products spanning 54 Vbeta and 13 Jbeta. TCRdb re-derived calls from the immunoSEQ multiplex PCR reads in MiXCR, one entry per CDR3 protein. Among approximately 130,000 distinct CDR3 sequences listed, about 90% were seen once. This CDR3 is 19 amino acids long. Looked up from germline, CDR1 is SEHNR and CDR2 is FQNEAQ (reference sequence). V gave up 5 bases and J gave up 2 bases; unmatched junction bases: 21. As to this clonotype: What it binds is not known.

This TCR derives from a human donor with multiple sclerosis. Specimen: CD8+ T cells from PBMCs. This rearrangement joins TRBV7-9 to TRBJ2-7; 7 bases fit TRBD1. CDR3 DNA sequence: TGTGCCAGCAGCCCGAGCCGGCGACAGGGCCTGGGGGTCCCCTACGAGCAGTACTTC. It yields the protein CASSPSRRQGLGVPYEQYF.